Listed below are T cell receptor beta chains from one sample, sequenced in a study of cytotoxic CD8 clonotypes in ibrutinib-treated CLL. Clones were read by immunoSEQ multiplex PCR, and TCRdb kept only the in-frame ones, dropping some. Altogether around 250,000 clones are present, about three quarters being singletons, with the ten largest covering 15% to 17%. The material sequenced was PBMCs, taken after 24 months of ibrutinib treatment. The source of these receptors is a human donor with chronic lymphocytic leukemia. CDR3s include the opening cysteine and the closing phenylalanine or tryptophan. Fields, in order: V gene, clone size, J gene, D gene, CDR3 protein, CDR3 DNA. The D gene is left open where the match is weak. Expanded clones are given a class, and other clones once, few, many or no size at all.

v_gene: TRBV11-2; abundance: .; j_gene: TRBJ2-7; d_gene: TRBD1; CDR3aa: CASSPPTGGGHEQYF; CDR3nt: TGTGCCAGCAGCCCTCCGACAGGGGGGGGCCACGAGCAGTACTTC
v_gene: TRBV30; abundance: .; j_gene: TRBJ2-2; d_gene: .; CDR3aa: CAFAGQLTGELFF; CDR3nt: TGTGCCTTCGCGGGACAGCTTACCGGGGAGCTGTTTTTT
v_gene: TRBV5-1; abundance: .; j_gene: TRBJ2-4; d_gene: .; CDR3aa: CASSDGSGAKNIQYF; CDR3nt: TGCGCCAGCAGCGACGGGAGCGGGGCCAAAAACATTCAGTACTTC
v_gene: TRBV12-5; abundance: .; j_gene: TRBJ1-5; d_gene: .; CDR3aa: CASGLVGRQPQHF; CDR3nt: TGTGCTAGTGGTTTGGTAGGGAGGCAGCCCCAGCATTTT
v_gene: TRBV9; abundance: once; j_gene: TRBJ2-3; d_gene: .; CDR3aa: CASSVSPGDTQYF; CDR3nt: TGTGCCAGCAGCGTATCCCCCGGAGATACGCAGTATTTT
v_gene: TRBV30; abundance: few; j_gene: TRBJ2-2; d_gene: .; CDR3aa: CAWNPQSTGELFF; CDR3nt: TGTGCCTGGAATCCCCAGTCCACCGGGGAGCTGTTTTTT
v_gene: TRBV9; abundance: .; j_gene: TRBJ2-5; d_gene: TRBD1; CDR3aa: CASSGQGLGETQYF; CDR3nt: TGTGCCAGCAGCGGACAGGGTTTGGGGGAGACCCAGTACTTC
v_gene: TRBV6-5; abundance: .; j_gene: TRBJ1-4; d_gene: .; CDR3aa: CASRSQGGKLFF; CDR3nt: TGTGCCAGCAGATCACAGGGTGGAAAACTGTTTTTT
v_gene: TRBV5-1; abundance: .; j_gene: TRBJ2-7; d_gene: .; CDR3aa: CASSLRGGEQYF; CDR3nt: TGCGCCAGCAGCTTGAGGGGTGGAGAGCAGTACTTC
v_gene: TRBV10-2; abundance: .; j_gene: TRBJ2-1; d_gene: .; CDR3aa: CASSGGRDNEQFF; CDR3nt: TGCGCCAGCAGTGGGGGCAGGGACAATGAGCAGTTCTTC
v_gene: TRBV11-2; abundance: .; j_gene: TRBJ2-5; d_gene: .; CDR3aa: CASSFSLQETQYF; CDR3nt: TGTGCCAGCAGCTTTAGCCTCCAAGAGACCCAGTACTTC
v_gene: TRBV7-2; abundance: .; j_gene: TRBJ2-4; d_gene: .; CDR3aa: CASGTKRSVGNIQYF; CDR3nt: TGTGCCAGCGGAACTAAACGGAGTGTCGGAAACATTCAGTACTTC
v_gene: TRBV2; abundance: few; j_gene: TRBJ2-7; d_gene: TRBD1; CDR3aa: CATLGTVEYF; CDR3nt: TGTGCCACCCTTGGGACAGTCGAGTACTTC
v_gene: TRBV10-3; abundance: .; j_gene: TRBJ1-1; d_gene: .; CDR3aa: CAISEERGETEAFF; CDR3nt: TGTGCCATCAGTGAGGAACGAGGAGAAACTGAAGCTTTCTTT
v_gene: TRBV7-9; abundance: .; j_gene: TRBJ1-4; d_gene: TRBD1; CDR3aa: CASSLGDREGEKLFF; CDR3nt: TGTGCCAGCAGCTTAGGGGACAGGGAGGGAGAAAAACTGTTTTTT
v_gene: TRBV18; abundance: .; j_gene: TRBJ2-1; d_gene: .; CDR3aa: CASSPLTGVGYNEQFF; CDR3nt: TGTGCCAGCTCACCCTTAACGGGAGTGGGTTACAATGAGCAGTTCTTC
v_gene: TRBV16; abundance: .; j_gene: TRBJ2-1; d_gene: TRBD1; CDR3aa: CASSGGTGIYNEQFF; CDR3nt: TGTGCCAGCAGCGGGGGGACAGGGATATACAATGAGCAGTTCTTC
v_gene: TRBV7-3; abundance: .; j_gene: TRBJ2-5; d_gene: TRBD2; CDR3aa: CASSLRPSGRAGETQYF; CDR3nt: TGTGCCAGCAGCTTACGTCCTAGCGGGAGGGCCGGAGAGACCCAGTACTTC
v_gene: TRBV2; abundance: once; j_gene: TRBJ1-5; d_gene: .; CDR3aa: CASRPQVDQPQHF; CDR3nt: TGTGCCAGCAGGCCACAGGTGGATCAGCCCCAGCATTTT
v_gene: TRBV27; abundance: .; j_gene: TRBJ1-5; d_gene: TRBD1; CDR3aa: CASARRDSHQPQHF; CDR3nt: TGTGCCAGCGCTAGGAGGGACAGCCATCAGCCCCAGCATTTT
v_gene: TRBV7-2; abundance: few; j_gene: TRBJ2-1; d_gene: TRBD2; CDR3aa: CASSLGGRQDNEQFF; CDR3nt: TGTGCCAGCAGCTTGGGCGGGAGGCAGGACAATGAGCAGTTCTTC
v_gene: TRBV28; abundance: .; j_gene: TRBJ2-2; d_gene: .; CDR3aa: CASSLLGKVGELFF; CDR3nt: TGTGCCAGCAGTTTACTTGGGAAGGTCGGGGAGCTGTTTTTT
v_gene: TRBV7-9; abundance: .; j_gene: TRBJ1-5; d_gene: .; CDR3aa: CASSPGTVSHQPQHF; CDR3nt: TGTGCCAGCAGCCCTGGGACCGTCTCCCATCAGCCCCAGCATTTT
v_gene: TRBV7-9; abundance: few; j_gene: TRBJ2-7; d_gene: .; CDR3aa: CASSFDPWRQYF; CDR3nt: TGTGCCAGCAGCTTCGACCCTTGGAGGCAGTACTTC
v_gene: TRBV28; abundance: .; j_gene: TRBJ1-2; d_gene: TRBD1; CDR3aa: CASSVYRGPNYGYTF; CDR3nt: TGTGCCAGCAGTGTATACAGGGGACCGAACTATGGCTACACCTTC
v_gene: TRBV7-7; abundance: .; j_gene: TRBJ2-7; d_gene: TRBD2; CDR3aa: CASSPRSGLADLWGEQYF; CDR3nt: TGTGCTAGCAGCCCCCGCTCGGGACTAGCGGACCTCTGGGGGGAGCAGTACTTC
v_gene: TRBV27; abundance: .; j_gene: TRBJ2-7; d_gene: .; CDR3aa: CASSFLATGTAAYEQYF; CDR3nt: TGTGCCAGCAGTTTTCTAGCCACCGGGACGGCGGCCTACGAGCAGTACTTC
v_gene: TRBV18; abundance: few; j_gene: TRBJ2-5; d_gene: TRBD1; CDR3aa: CASSPGQLQETQYF; CDR3nt: TGTGCCAGCTCACCGGGACAGCTACAAGAGACCCAGTACTTC
v_gene: TRBV28; abundance: few; j_gene: TRBJ2-1; d_gene: .; CDR3aa: CASRSDSFVNEQFF; CDR3nt: TGTGCCAGCAGGTCGGACTCCTTCGTTAATGAGCAGTTCTTC
v_gene: TRBV29-1; abundance: .; j_gene: TRBJ1-1; d_gene: .; CDR3aa: CSVVGLENTEAFF; CDR3nt: TGCAGCGTTGTCGGGCTGGAGAACACTGAAGCTTTCTTT
v_gene: TRBV5-1; abundance: once; j_gene: TRBJ2-2; d_gene: .; CDR3aa: CASSLLRAGGELFF; CDR3nt: TGCGCCAGCAGCTTGTTGAGGGCTGGCGGGGAGCTGTTTTTT